This T cell receptor (beta chain) was identified during a study of long-term antiretroviral therapy in people with HIV. Of note for this clone: Since no conserved phenylalanine or tryptophan closes the CDR3, a read error is the likely cause. The DNA is omitted, as the CDR3 cannot be located on it reliably, and the CDR3 follows TCRdb's listing.

The germline CDR1 and CDR2 sequences are MDHEN and SYDVKM. Termini included, the CDR3 measures 10 amino acids. Investigators performed immunoSEQ version v3.0 at survey level. Using immunoSEQ multiplex PCR, the repertoire was profiled, and TCRdb retains in-frame clones only, with some absent. The table records some 13,000 clones, over 75% of them present only once. Sample: unsorted PBMCs, taken 1.3 years after starting antiretroviral therapy. This chain links TRBV28 with TRBJ2-7; the listed D gene, TRBD1, was not tested against the DNA. This clonotype originated in a woman younger than 35 with HIV. CDR3 sequence reads: CASSFPHRGP.